The clone carrying this TCR beta chain has more than one count but fewer than ten. Its antigen is undetermined. The entirety of the isolated RNA underwent reverse transcription, so expressed TCRB transcripts were sequenced. Profiled with immunoSEQ multiplex PCR; TCRdb holds only in-frame clones, not every one. The top ten clones hold about 0.43% of a sample with fewer than 20,000 clones, 45% to 55% of them seen once. The data belong to a study of beta chain features in type 1 diabetes. General study results and limits: A moderate, significant TCRB CDR3 shortening appeared in type 1 diabetes across four CD4+ subsets. Sampled from patients, naive, central memory and Treg TCRB repertoires appeared more similar than those sampled from healthy donors.

The CDR3 has 14 amino acids. The V gene's germline CDR1 is SNHLY and CDR2 FYNNEI. The V end lost 3 bases, the J end lost 1 base, and 9 bases lay between the germline ends. The clonotype was recovered from a woman aged 18-29 years in good health. The sequenced sample was stem cell memory CD4+ T cells from blood. The chain has TRBV2 and TRBJ2-5; D is perhaps TRBD1 (5 bases). The CDR3 reads CASSDGRVQETQYF. CDR3 DNA: TGTGCCAGCAGTGACGGCAGGGTCCAAGAGACCCAGTACTTC. Complete variable domain (other parts from reference TRBV2 and TRBJ2-5): EPEVTQTPSHQVTQMGQEVILRCVPISNHLYFYWYRQILGQKVEFLVSFYNNEISEKSEIFDDQFSVERPDGSNFTLKIRSTKLEDSAMYFCASSDGRVQETQYFGPGTRLLVL.